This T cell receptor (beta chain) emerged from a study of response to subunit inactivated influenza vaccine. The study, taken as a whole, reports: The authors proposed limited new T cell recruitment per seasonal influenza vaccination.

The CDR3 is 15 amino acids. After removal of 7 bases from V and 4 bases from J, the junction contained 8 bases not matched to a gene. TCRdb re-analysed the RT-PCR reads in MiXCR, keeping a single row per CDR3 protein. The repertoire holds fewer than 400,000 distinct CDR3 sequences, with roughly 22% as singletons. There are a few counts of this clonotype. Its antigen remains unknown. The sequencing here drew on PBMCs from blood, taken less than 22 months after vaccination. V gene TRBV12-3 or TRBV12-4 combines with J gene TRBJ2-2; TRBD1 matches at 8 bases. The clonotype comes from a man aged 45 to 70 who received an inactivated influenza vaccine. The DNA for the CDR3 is TGTGCCAGCACTTTCGGACAGGGTGGCACCGGGGAGCTGTTTTTT. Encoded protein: CASTFGQGGTGELFF.